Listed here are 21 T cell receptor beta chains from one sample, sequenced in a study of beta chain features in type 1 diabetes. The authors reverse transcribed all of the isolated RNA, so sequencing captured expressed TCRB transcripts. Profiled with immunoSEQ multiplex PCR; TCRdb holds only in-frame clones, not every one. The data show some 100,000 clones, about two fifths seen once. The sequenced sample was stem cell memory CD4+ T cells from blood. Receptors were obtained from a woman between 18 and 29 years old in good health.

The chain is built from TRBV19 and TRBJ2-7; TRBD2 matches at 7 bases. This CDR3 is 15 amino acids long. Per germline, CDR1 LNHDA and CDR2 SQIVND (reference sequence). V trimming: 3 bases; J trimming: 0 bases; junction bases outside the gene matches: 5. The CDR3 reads CASSMPSGSSYEQYF. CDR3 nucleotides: TGTGCCAGTAGTATGCCTAGCGGAAGCTCCTACGAGCAGTACTTC. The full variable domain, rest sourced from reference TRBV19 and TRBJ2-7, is DGGITQSPKYLFRKEGQNVTLSCEQNLNHDAMYWYRQDPGQGLRLIYYSQIVNDFQKGDIAEGYSVSREKKESFPLTVTSAQKNPTAFYLCASSMPSGSSYEQYFGPGTRLTVT.

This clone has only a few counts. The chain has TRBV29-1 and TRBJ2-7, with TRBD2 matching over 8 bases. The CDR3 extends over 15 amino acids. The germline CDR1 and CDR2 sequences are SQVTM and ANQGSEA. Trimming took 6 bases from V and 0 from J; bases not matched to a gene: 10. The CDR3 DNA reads TGCAGCGTCCGTACTAGCGGTATAAGCTCCTACGAGCAGTACTTC. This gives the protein CSVRTSGISSYEQYF.

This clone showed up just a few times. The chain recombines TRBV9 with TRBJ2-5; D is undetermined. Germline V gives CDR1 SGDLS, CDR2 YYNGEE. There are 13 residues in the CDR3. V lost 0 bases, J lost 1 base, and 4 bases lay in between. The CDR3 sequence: CASSVDIQETQYF. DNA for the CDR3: TGTGCCAGCAGCGTAGACATCCAAGAGACCCAGTACTTC.

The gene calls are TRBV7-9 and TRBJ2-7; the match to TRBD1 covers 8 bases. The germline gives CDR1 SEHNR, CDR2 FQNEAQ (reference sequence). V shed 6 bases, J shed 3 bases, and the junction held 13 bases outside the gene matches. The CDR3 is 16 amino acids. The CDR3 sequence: CASSRLPGQALYEQYF. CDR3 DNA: TGTGCCAGCAGTCGGTTACCGGGACAGGCCCTCTACGAGCAGTACTTC.

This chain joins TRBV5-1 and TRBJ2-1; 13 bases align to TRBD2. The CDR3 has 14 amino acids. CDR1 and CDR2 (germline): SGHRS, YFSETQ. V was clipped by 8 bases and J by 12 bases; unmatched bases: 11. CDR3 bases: TGCGCCAGTACCAAGGGGGGACTAGCGGGAAGGCAGTTCTTC. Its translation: CASTKGGLAGRQFF.

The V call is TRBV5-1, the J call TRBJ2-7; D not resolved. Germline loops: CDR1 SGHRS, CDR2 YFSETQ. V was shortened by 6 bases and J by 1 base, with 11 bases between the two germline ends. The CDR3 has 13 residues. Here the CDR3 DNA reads TGCGCCAGCAAGCAACAGAATTCCTACGAGCAGTACTTC. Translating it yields CASKQQNSYEQYF.

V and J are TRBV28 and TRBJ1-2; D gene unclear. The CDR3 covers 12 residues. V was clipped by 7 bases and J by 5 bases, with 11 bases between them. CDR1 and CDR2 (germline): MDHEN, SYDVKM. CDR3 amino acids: CASTATSYGYTF. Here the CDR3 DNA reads TGTGCCAGCACTGCGACTTCTTATGGCTACACCTTC.

Here the CDR3 reads CSVAEGLAKNIQYF. For the CDR3, the DNA is TGCAGCGTTGCGGAGGGGCTGGCCAAAAACATTCAGTACTTC. The chain is built from TRBV29-1 and TRBJ2-4; D might be TRBD2 (6 bases). Germline CDR1 is SQVTM and CDR2 is ANQGSEA. This CDR3 has 14 residues. V lost 4 bases and J lost 1, with 11 bases in between.

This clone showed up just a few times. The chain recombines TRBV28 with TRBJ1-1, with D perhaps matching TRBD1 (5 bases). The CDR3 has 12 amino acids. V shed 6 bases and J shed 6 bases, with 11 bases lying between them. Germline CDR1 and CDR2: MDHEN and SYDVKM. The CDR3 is CASSTGHPEAFF. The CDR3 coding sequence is TGTGCCAGCAGCACCGGACATCCTGAAGCTTTCTTT. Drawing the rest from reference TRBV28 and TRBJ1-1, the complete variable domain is DVKVTQSSRYLVKRTGEKVFLECVQDMDHENMFWYRQDPGLGLRLIYFSYDVKMKEKGDIPEGYSVSREKKERFSLILESASTNQTSMYLCASSTGHPEAFFGQGTRLTVV.

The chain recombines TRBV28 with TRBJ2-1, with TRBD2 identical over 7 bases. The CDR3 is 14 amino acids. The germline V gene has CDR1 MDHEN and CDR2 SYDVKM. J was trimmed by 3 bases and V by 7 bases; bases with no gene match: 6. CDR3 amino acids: CASNWEGRYNEQFF. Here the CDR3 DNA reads TGTGCCAGCAATTGGGAGGGCCGCTACAATGAGCAGTTCTTC.

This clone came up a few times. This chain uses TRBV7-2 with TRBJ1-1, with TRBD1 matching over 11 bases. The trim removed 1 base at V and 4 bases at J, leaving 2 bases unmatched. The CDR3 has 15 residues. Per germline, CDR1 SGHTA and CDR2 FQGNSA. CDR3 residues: CASSLVGTGGTEAFF. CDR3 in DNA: TGTGCCAGCAGCTTAGTGGGGACAGGGGGCACTGAAGCTTTCTTT.

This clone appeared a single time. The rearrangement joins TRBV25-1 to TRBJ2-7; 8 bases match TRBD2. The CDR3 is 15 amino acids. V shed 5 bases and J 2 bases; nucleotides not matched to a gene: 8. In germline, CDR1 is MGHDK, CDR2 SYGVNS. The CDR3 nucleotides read TGTGCCAGCAGTCTGACTAGCGTGCCTACCTACGAGCAGTACTTC. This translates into CASSLTSVPTYEQYF.

CDR3 bases: TGTGCCAGCAGTAGACAGCACTCTGGAAACACCATATATTTT. It translates to CASSRQHSGNTIYF. The V gene is TRBV6-5, the J gene TRBJ1-3; D is possibly TRBD1 (5 bases). CDR1 is MNHEY, CDR2 SVGAGI, per germline. V gave up 5 bases and J gave up 0 bases, with 8 bases separating them. The CDR3 runs to 14 residues.

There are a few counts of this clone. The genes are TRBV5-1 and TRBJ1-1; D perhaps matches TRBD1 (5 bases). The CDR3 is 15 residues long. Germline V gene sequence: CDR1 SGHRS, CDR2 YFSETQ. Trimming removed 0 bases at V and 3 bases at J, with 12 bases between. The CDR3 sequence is CASSLAAGRDTEAFF. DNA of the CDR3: TGCGCCAGCAGCTTGGCGGCAGGGAGGGACACTGAAGCTTTCTTT.

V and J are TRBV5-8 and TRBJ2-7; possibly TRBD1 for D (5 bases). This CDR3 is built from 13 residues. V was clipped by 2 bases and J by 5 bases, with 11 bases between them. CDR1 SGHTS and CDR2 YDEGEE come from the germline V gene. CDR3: CASSFRDLHEQYF. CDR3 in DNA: TGTGCCAGCAGCTTCAGGGATCTGCACGAGCAGTACTTC.

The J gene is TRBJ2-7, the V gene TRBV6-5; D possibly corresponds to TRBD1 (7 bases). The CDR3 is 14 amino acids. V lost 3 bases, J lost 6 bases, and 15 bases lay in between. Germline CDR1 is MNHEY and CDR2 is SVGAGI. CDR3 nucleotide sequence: TGTGCCAGCAGTTATTTAGGGACAGCGGGCGAGCAGTACTTC. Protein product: CASSYLGTAGEQYF.

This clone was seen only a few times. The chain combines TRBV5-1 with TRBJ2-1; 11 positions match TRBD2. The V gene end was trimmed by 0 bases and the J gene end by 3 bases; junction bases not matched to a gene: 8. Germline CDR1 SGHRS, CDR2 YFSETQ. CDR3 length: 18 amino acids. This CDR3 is CASSLAELAGVGYNEQFF. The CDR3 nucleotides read TGCGCCAGCAGCTTGGCCGAACTAGCGGGAGTCGGCTACAATGAGCAGTTCTTC.

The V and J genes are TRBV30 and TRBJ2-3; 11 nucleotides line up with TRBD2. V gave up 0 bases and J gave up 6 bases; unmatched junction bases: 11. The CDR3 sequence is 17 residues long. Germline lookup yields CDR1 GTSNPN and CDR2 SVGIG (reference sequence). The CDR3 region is CAWSVVRLAGGGDTQYF. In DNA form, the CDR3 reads TGTGCCTGGAGTGTAGTTCGGCTAGCGGGAGGAGGTGATACGCAGTATTTT.

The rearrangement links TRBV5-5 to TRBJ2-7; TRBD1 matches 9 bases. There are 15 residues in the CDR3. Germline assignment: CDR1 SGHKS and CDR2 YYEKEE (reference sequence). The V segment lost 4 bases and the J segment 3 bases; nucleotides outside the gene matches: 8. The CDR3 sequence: CASSLGQGPFYEQYF. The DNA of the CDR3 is TGTGCCAGCAGCCTAGGACAGGGGCCTTTCTACGAGCAGTACTTC.

CDR3 sequence reads: CASSQVMGYSLFF. The DNA for the CDR3 is TGTGCCAGCAGCCAAGTCATGGGCTACTCTCTGTTTTTT. J is TRBJ1-4 and V is TRBV4-2; no firm D call. V was trimmed by 1 base and J by 14 bases, leaving 14 bases between them. The CDR3 is 13 amino acids. Germline loops: CDR1 LGHNA, CDR2 YNFKEQ.

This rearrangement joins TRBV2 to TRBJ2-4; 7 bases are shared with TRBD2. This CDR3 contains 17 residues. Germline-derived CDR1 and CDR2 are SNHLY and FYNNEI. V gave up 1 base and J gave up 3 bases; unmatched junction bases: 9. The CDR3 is CASSEVWGRAGKNIQYF. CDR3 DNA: TGTGCCAGCAGTGAAGTCTGGGGGAGGGCCGGCAAAAACATTCAGTACTTC.